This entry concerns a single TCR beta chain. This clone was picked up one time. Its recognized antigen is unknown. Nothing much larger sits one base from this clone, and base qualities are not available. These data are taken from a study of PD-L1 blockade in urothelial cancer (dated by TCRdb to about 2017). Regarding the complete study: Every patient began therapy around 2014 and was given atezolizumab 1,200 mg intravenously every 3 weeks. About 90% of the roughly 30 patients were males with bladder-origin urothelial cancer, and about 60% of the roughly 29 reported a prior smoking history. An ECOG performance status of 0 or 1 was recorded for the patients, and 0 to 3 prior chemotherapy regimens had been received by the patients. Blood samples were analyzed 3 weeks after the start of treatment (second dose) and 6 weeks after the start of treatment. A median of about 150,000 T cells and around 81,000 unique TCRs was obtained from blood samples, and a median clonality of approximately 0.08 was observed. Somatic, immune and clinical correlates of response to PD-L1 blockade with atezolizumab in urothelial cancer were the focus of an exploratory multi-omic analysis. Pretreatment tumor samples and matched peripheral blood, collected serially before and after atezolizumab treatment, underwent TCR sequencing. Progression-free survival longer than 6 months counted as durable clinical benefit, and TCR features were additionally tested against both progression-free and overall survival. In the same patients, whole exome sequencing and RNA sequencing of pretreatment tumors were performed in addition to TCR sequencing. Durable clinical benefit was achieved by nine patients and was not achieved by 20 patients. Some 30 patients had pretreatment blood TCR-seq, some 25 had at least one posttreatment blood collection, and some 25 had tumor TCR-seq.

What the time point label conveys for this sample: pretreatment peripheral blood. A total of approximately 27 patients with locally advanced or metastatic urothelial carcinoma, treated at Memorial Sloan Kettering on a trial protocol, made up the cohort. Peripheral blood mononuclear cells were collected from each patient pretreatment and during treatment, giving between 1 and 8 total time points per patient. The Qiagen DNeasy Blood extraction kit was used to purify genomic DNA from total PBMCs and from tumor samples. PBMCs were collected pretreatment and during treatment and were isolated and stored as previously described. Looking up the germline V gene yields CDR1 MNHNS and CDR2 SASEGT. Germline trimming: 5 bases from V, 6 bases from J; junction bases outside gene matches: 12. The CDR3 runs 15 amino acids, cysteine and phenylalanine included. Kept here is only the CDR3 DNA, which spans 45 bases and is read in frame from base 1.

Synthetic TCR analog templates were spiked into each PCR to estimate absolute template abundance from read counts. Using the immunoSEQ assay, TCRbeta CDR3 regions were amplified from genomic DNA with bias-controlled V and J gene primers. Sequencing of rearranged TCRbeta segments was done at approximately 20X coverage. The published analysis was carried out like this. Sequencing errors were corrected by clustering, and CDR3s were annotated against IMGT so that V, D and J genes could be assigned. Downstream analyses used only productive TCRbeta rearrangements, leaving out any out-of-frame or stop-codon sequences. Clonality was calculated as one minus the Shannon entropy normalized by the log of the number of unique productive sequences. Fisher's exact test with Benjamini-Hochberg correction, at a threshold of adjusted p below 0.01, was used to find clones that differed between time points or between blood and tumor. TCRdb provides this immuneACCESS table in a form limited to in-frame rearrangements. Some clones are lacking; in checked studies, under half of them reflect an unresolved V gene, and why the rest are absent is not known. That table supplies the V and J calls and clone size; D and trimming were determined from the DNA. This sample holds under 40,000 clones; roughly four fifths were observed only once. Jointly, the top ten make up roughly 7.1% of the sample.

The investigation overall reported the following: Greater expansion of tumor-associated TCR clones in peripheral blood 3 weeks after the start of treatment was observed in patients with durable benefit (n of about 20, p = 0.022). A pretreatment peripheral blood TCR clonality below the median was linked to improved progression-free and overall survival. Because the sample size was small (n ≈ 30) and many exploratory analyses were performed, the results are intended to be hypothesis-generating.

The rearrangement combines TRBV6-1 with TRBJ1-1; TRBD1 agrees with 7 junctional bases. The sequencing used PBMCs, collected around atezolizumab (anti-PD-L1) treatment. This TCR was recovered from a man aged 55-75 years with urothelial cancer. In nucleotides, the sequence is TGTGCCAGCAGTCAAACGACAGGGAGTATCCCTGAAGCTTTCTTT. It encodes CASSQTTGSIPEAFF.